These 13 T cell receptor beta chains originate from one sample sequenced in a study of tumor and adjacent non-tumor tissue in lung cancer. No cell sorting was done before RNA was extracted from the tissue. A modified ARM-PCR protocol with three rounds of nested PCR amplified TCRbeta. One entry per CDR3 protein results from TCRdb running MiXCR on the multiplex PCR reads. There are approximately 110,000 distinct CDR3 sequences in the sample; more than 70% occur only once, and about 39% lies in the top ten. Sequenced sample: lung tumor tissue. Receptors originate from an older woman with non-small cell lung cancer.

As regards this clonotype: A read error may be the cause here, since a much bigger clone is one base away. This rearrangement joins TRBV12-3 or TRBV12-4 to TRBJ1-1; 8 bases are shared with TRBD1. Germline trimming cut 4 bases from V and 4 bases from J; bases unmatched to any gene: 8. This CDR3 is 15 amino acids long. The CDR3 spells CASSYSDREGTEAFF. The CDR3 DNA is TGTGCCAGCAGTTACTCGGACAGGGAGGGCACTGAAGCTTTCTTT.

To note about this clonotype: The junction differs from germline at one of its ends, possibly a read error. The chain carries TRBV5-4 and TRBJ2-2, with D maybe TRBD2 (6 bases). The CDR3 is 15 residues long. From germline, CDR1 is SGHNT and CDR2 YYREEE (reference sequence). The CDR3 DNA reads TGTGCCAGCAGCTCGCGGCAGCGGGTCACCGGGGAGCTATTTTTT. Residues: CASSSRQRVTGELFF.

Remarks on this clonotype: Given the absence of the conserved phenylalanine or tryptophan at the CDR3 end, a read error is likely. The chain uses TRBV11-2 and TRBJ2-7, with TRBD2 identical over 14 bases. CDR3 length equals 15 residues. Germline loops: CDR1 SGHAT, CDR2 FQNNGV. The CDR3 protein is CAGSYGTSGSYKQYI. The CDR3 nucleotides read TGTGCCGGCAGCTATGGGACTAGCGGGAGCTACAAGCAGTACATC.

Concerning this clonotype itself: The germline gene is not matched at one end of the junction; a read error may be the cause. The chain has TRBV6-1 and TRBJ2-1, with 7 bases that match TRBD2. CDR1 is MNHNS and CDR2 is SASEGT in the germline V gene. The CDR3 spans 16 residues. CDR3 residues: CASRSGGSLTYYEQFF. The CDR3 DNA reads TGTGCCAGCCGATCGGGCGGGAGCCTTACCTACTATGAGCAGTTCTTC.

This clonotype was observed a few times. A much bigger clone sits one base away, suggesting this may be a read error. This chain connects TRBV4-3 to TRBJ1-5; tentatively, D is TRBD1 (6 bases). With the DNA end fitting TRBJ2-3 better, the J assignment may be wrong. This CDR3 comprises 15 residues. The germline V gene has CDR1 LGHNA and CDR2 YSLEER. This CDR3 reads CASSQEAGAIGPQYF. For the CDR3, the DNA is TGCGCCAGCAGCCAAGAAGCAGGGGCGATCGGGCCCCAGTATTTT.

A note on this clonotype: The conserved phenylalanine or tryptophan is not found at the CDR3 terminus, so this likely reflects a read error. This chain connects TRBV11-2 to TRBJ2-1, with a weak D call TRBD1 (6 bases). Germline CDR1 reads SGHAT; CDR2 reads FQNNGV. The CDR3 has 15 residues. This chain's CDR3 is CVTRGRGGSYNEQFL. In DNA form, the CDR3 reads TGTGTCACCCGAGGCCGAGGGGGCTCCTACAATGAGCAGTTCCTC.

In this sample, this clonotype turned up a few times. A much larger clonotype is one base distant, so this may be a read error. The chain recombines TRBV29-1 with TRBJ1-2, with 9 bases lining up with TRBD1. After removal of 5 bases from V and 5 bases from J, the junction contained 12 bases not matched to a gene. Germline-derived CDR1 and CDR2 are SQVTM and ANQGSEA. This CDR3 has 15 amino acids. The CDR3 DNA follows: TGCAGCGTTCGCACCCTCGGGACAGGGCAATATGGCTACACCTTC. This sequence encodes CSVRTLGTGQYGYTF.

This chain links TRBV18 with TRBJ2-2; 9 nucleotides agree with TRBD2. CDR1 and CDR2 from the germline V gene are KGHSH and LQKENI. The V segment lost 2 bases and the J segment 4 bases; nucleotides outside the gene matches: 5. The length of the CDR3 is 16 residues. CDR3 DNA: TGTGCCAGCTCACCATGGACTAGCGAGCGCACCGGGGAGCTGTTTTTT. Translation: CASSPWTSERTGELFF.

Details on this clonotype: This CDR3 is missing its conserved last phenylalanine or tryptophan, likely due to a read error. The J gene is TRBJ2-1, the V gene TRBV4-2, with TRBD2 matching over 12 bases. The CDR3 covers 16 residues. Germline V CDR1 and CDR2: LGHNA, YNFKEQ. V lost 2 bases, J lost 5 bases, and 4 bases stayed unmatched. CDR3 DNA sequence: TGTGCCAGCAGCCAAACAGGACTAGCGGGAAACAATGAGCAGTTCTTA. It is translated as CASSQTGLAGNNEQFL.

This chain links TRBV7-2 with TRBJ2-3, with 7 bases that match TRBD2. The germline CDR1 and CDR2 sequences are SGHTA and FQGNSA. The CDR3 contains 15 residues. The J segment lost 4 bases and the V segment lost 1 base, leaving 5 bases of the junction unmatched. CDR3 nucleotides: TGTGCCAGCAGCTTAGGCCTAGGGAGGGCAGATACGCAGTATTTT. Protein sequence: CASSLGLGRADTQYF.

On this clonotype: Since the CDR3 does not end with the conserved phenylalanine or tryptophan, this likely comes from a read error. V gene TRBV5-1 combines with J gene TRBJ2-7, with TRBD1 matching 9 bases. Germline-derived CDR1 and CDR2 are SGHRS and YFSETQ. CDR3 size: 14 residues. CDR3 DNA sequence: TGTGCCAGCAGAAAGGGACAGGGAACCTACGAGCAGTACTCC. Residues: CASRKGQGTYEQYS.

Remarks on this clonotype: The conserved final phenylalanine or tryptophan is absent from the CDR3, which likely points to a read error. No DNA is shown, since the ends of the CDR3 on it are uncertain; the CDR3 is the one TCRdb lists. The rearrangement links TRBV5-1 to TRBJ1-4. The germline V gene encodes CDR1 SGHRS and CDR2 YFSETQ. 13 amino acids form the CDR3, both terminal residues included. The CDR3 protein is CASSVRLDEKLVY.

A word on this clonotype: At one of its ends the junction is not consistent with the germline gene, which may arise from a read error. The J gene is TRBJ2-1, the V gene TRBV11-3; a possible D gene is TRBD2 (7 bases). The CDR3 contains 15 residues. CDR1 and CDR2 from the germline V gene are SGHNT and YENEEA. The CDR3 region has the DNA TGTCCCAGCAGCTTAGGCGGGGGCCCATACAATGAGCAGTTCTTC. This codes for CPSSLGGGPYNEQFF.